This TCR beta chain was observed in a study of T cells in Graves' hyperthyroidism and ophthalmopathy. General study points: Onset of ophthalmopathy came a median roughly 6 months after the model predicted it.

V was trimmed by 3 bases and J by 4 bases, leaving 16 bases between them. Germline lookup yields CDR1 DFQATT and CDR2 SNEGSKA (reference sequence). The CDR3 consists of 14 residues. Patients having uncontrolled infection, another autoimmune disease, pregnancy or lactation were not included. Orbital computed tomography and thyroid ultrasound, together with serum TRAb and thyroxine and clinical symptoms, were used for diagnoses. There are many counts of this clonotype. Its target is not known. TCR beta CDR3 region amplification was performed from RNA transcripts. A set of HTBI primers served as the primers for a first-round RT-PCR of the TCR CDR3. TCRdb re-called the multiplex PCR reads through MiXCR, storing one row per CDR3 protein. The table records a few hundred thousand distinct CDR3 sequences, 12% to 15% of them present only once.

The chain carries TRBV20-1 and TRBJ2-7; possible D gene TRBD1, 7 bases. Source material: blood. The source of this sequence is a woman aged 55-69 years with Graves' ophthalmopathy. CDR3 sequence reads: CSARERARGYEQYF. CDR3 coding DNA: TGCAGTGCTAGGGAGCGGGCCAGGGGGTACGAGCAGTACTTC.